The 19 T cell receptor beta chains reported below all come from one sample, sequenced in a study of patients and donors after allogeneic stem cell transplantation. TCRdb re-called the RT-PCR reads through MiXCR, storing one row per CDR3 protein. The data show roughly 940,000 distinct CDR3 sequences, over 15% seen once. The specimen was blood, either unsorted or a sorted T cell fraction (not recorded which). These receptors were collected from a human donor who was either an allogeneic HSCT recipient or a stem cell or donor lymphocyte infusion donor (not recorded which). It is not recorded whose cells these are; they may come from a transplant donor.

This clonotype was observed at least ten times. The chain combines TRBV27 with TRBJ2-7, with no clear D. The V end was cut by 6 bases, the J end by 2 bases, with 11 bases between. This CDR3 spans 13 amino acids. From germline, CDR1 is MNHEY and CDR2 SMNVEV (reference sequence). CDR3 bases: TGTGCCAGCAGACGTATGGGTACCTACGAGCAGTACTTC. Translating gives CASRRMGTYEQYF.

This clonotype was recorded a few times. The gene calls are TRBV5-1 and TRBJ2-1; 13 bases match TRBD2. Germline CDR1 is SGHRS and CDR2 is YFSETQ. V shed 0 bases, J shed 3 bases, and the junction held 6 bases outside the gene matches. The CDR3 covers 18 residues. The CDR3 region has the DNA TGCGCCAGCAGCTTGGGACTAGCGGGAGGATGGGGCTACAATGAGCAGTTCTTC. This encodes CASSLGLAGGWGYNEQFF.

This clonotype was seen ten or more times. The chain uses TRBV5-1 and TRBJ2-1, with 8 bases aligning to TRBD2. V was clipped by 1 base and J by 2 bases; unmatched bases: 2. The CDR3 has 15 residues. CDR1 and CDR2 from the germline V gene are SGHRS and YFSETQ. The CDR3 DNA is TGCGCCAGCAGCTTGAGCGGGAGCCCCTACAATGAGCAGTTCTTC. Its protein product is CASSLSGSPYNEQFF. The whole variable domain, filled in from reference TRBV5-1 and TRBJ2-1, reads KAGVTQTPRYLIKTRGQQVTLSCSPISGHRSVSWYQQTPGQGLQFLFEYFSETQRNKGNFPGRFSGRQFSNSRSEMNVSTLELGDSALYLCASSLSGSPYNEQFFGPGTRLTVL.

This clonotype was recorded a few times. The chain recombines TRBV24-1 with TRBJ2-1; 11 nucleotides agree with TRBD1. V was pared by 3 bases and J by 5 bases, with 5 bases of the junction left unmatched. CDR1 and CDR2 from the germline V gene are KGHDR and SFDVKD. This CDR3 comprises 16 residues. CDR3 in amino acids: CATSDRTGGPHNEQFF. In DNA form, the CDR3 reads TGTGCCACCAGTGATAGGACAGGGGGCCCTCACAATGAGCAGTTCTTC.

This clonotype was observed a handful of times. This chain connects TRBV5-6 to TRBJ2-3, with 11 positions matching TRBD2. V trimming: 4 bases; J trimming: 3 bases; junction bases outside the gene matches: 10. From germline, CDR1 is SGHDT and CDR2 YYEEEE. There are 17 residues in the CDR3. CDR3 sequence reads: CASSELAGGVLTDTQYF. The CDR3 DNA sequence: TGTGCCAGCAGCGAGCTAGCGGGAGGAGTGTTGACAGATACGCAGTATTTT.

The chain uses TRBV27 and TRBJ2-5; 9 bases align to TRBD1. The CDR3 spans 15 residues. V lost 2 bases and J lost 5; bases outside the gene matches: 6. Germline V gene data show CDR1 as MNHEY and CDR2 as SMNVEV (reference sequence). The CDR3 reads CASSLLGTGRETQYF. The CDR3 nucleotides read TGTGCCAGCAGTTTACTGGGGACAGGGAGGGAGACCCAGTACTTC.

The genes are TRBV6-2 or TRBV6-3 and TRBJ2-1; no clear D. The V end lost 4 bases, the J end lost 8 bases, and 6 bases lay between the germline ends. The CDR3 is made up of 11 amino acids. Germline V gene sequence: CDR1 MNHEY, CDR2 SVGEGT. The CDR3 region is CASSWVYEQFF. For the CDR3, the DNA is TGTGCCAGCAGTTGGGTCTATGAGCAGTTCTTC.

Many counts were recorded for this clonotype. The V gene is TRBV12-3 or TRBV12-4, the J gene TRBJ1-1; D gene uncertain. The CDR3 is 14 amino acids. The germline V and J ends were trimmed by 5 bases and 0 bases, with 10 bases remaining between them. As DNA, the CDR3 is TGTGCCAGCAGTCCTCAACCTTTGAACACTGAAGCTTTCTTT. It encodes CASSPQPLNTEAFF.

This clonotype has just a few counts. The rearrangement uses TRBV7-9 and TRBJ2-7; possibly TRBD1 for D (6 bases). The V gene lost 6 bases and the J gene lost 0 bases, with 12 bases spanning the gap. The length of the CDR3 is 14 residues. Germline lookup yields CDR1 SEHNR and CDR2 FQNEAQ (reference sequence). CDR3 DNA sequence: TGTGCCAGCAGTCCTCTGACAGGCTCCTACGAGCAGTACTTC. Its translation is CASSPLTGSYEQYF. The entire variable domain, with the rest obtained from reference TRBV7-9 and TRBJ2-7, is as follows: DTGVSQNPRHKITKRGQNVTFRCDPISEHNRLYWYRQTLGQGPEFLTYFQNEAQLEKSRLLSDRFSAERPKGSFSTLEIQRTEQGDSAMYLCASSPLTGSYEQYFGPGTRLTVT.

This clonotype was seen only a few times. The chain couples TRBV5-1 to TRBJ2-4; D not certain. V was trimmed by 2 bases and J by 4 bases, leaving 22 bases between them. Germline lookup yields CDR1 SGHRS and CDR2 YFSETQ. The CDR3 has 18 residues. DNA for the CDR3: TGCGCCAGCAGCTTCCCTATTGACTCTGGCCCATCTAAAAACATTCAGTACTTC. Translation: CASSFPIDSGPSKNIQYF.

At least ten counts were recorded for this clonotype. The chain carries TRBV12-3 or TRBV12-4 and TRBJ1-1, with 7 bases fitting TRBD1. The CDR3 consists of 12 residues. V trimming: 5 bases; J trimming: 11 bases; junction bases outside the gene matches: 8. The CDR3 reads CASSLSRGRAFF. CDR3 sequence (DNA): TGTGCCAGCAGTCTGAGCAGGGGGAGGGCTTTCTTT.

In this sample, this clonotype turned up a few times. The chain is built from TRBV5-1 and TRBJ2-1; D is ambiguous. The CDR3 has 16 amino acids. The ends were cut back, 4 bases at V and 0 bases at J, with 14 bases in the middle. Germline CDR1 SGHRS, CDR2 YFSETQ. The CDR3 region has the DNA TGCGCCAGCAGCCGCTTGGGCGAGAGCTCCTACAATGAGCAGTTCTTC. Residues: CASSRLGESSYNEQFF.

This clonotype was detected a few times. This rearrangement joins TRBV12-3 or TRBV12-4 to TRBJ2-3, with D uncertain. There are 14 residues in the CDR3. V was pared by 1 base and J by 2 bases, with 7 bases between. Here the CDR3 DNA reads TGTGCCAGCAGTTTAGGGACCTACACAGATACGCAGTATTTT. Its protein product is CASSLGTYTDTQYF.

The CDR3: CASVGPGELFF. DNA for the CDR3: TGTGCCAGCGTGGGACCCGGGGAGCTGTTTTTT. J is TRBJ2-2 and V is TRBV27; either TRBD1 or TRBD2 may supply D (5 bases each). This CDR3 is built from 11 residues. The germline gives CDR1 MNHEY, CDR2 SMNVEV (reference sequence). Trimming stripped 8 bases from V and 6 bases from J, with 7 bases between.

At least ten counts were recorded for this clonotype. The chain recombines TRBV12-3 or TRBV12-4 with TRBJ2-1, with TRBD2 identical over 12 bases. V lost 6 bases and J lost 10; bases outside the gene matches: 13. CDR3 size: 16 residues. The CDR3: CASSPTSGGLLGEQFF. CDR3 in DNA: TGTGCCAGCAGCCCAACTAGCGGGGGGCTTCTGGGGGAGCAGTTCTTC.

V usage is TRBV6-5 and J usage is TRBJ2-2, with no clear D. This CDR3 contains 18 residues. Trimming removed 0 bases from V and 5 bases from J, with 19 bases in between. Germline lookup yields CDR1 MNHEY and CDR2 SVGAGI. CDR3 sequence: CASSYSITSALNTGELFF. The CDR3 DNA sequence: TGTGCCAGCAGTTACTCGATCACGAGCGCCTTGAATACCGGGGAGCTGTTTTTT.

This clonotype was seen a handful of times. The chain recombines TRBV6-1 with TRBJ2-7; tentative D call: TRBD1 (5 bases). V was cut by 5 bases and J by 3 bases, with 17 bases left in between. The CDR3 runs 15 residues. Germline CDR1 is MNHNS and CDR2 is SASEGT. For the CDR3, the DNA is TGTGCCAGCAGTACAAGACAAAAAAGGGGCTACGAGCAGTACTTC. Amino acid sequence: CASSTRQKRGYEQYF.

This clonotype appeared a few times. This chain joins TRBV29-1 and TRBJ1-2; D call uncertain. The germline V gene has CDR1 SQVTM and CDR2 ANQGSEA. The CDR3 is made up of 12 amino acids. Trimming stripped 4 bases from V and 2 bases from J, with 8 bases between. CDR3 protein: CSVADGNYGYTF. The CDR3 DNA follows: TGCAGCGTTGCCGACGGGAACTATGGCTACACCTTC. The variable domain in full, completed from reference TRBV29-1 and TRBJ1-2, reads SAVISQKPSRDICQRGTSLTIQCQVDSQVTMMFWYRQQPGQSLTLIATANQGSEATYESGFVIDKFPISRPNLTFSTLTVSNMSPEDSSIYLCSVADGNYGYTFGSGTRLTVV.

This clonotype was counted ten times or more. The gene calls are TRBV4-3 and TRBJ1-5; D perhaps matches TRBD1 (5 bases). CDR1 is LGHNA and CDR2 is YSLEER in the germline V gene. V was pared by 1 base and J by 2 bases, with 12 bases between. The CDR3 has 16 amino acids. For the CDR3, the DNA is TGCGCCAGCAGCCAAGGTCTGGGGGAGGGCAATCAGCCCCAGCATTTT. It encodes CASSQGLGEGNQPQHF.